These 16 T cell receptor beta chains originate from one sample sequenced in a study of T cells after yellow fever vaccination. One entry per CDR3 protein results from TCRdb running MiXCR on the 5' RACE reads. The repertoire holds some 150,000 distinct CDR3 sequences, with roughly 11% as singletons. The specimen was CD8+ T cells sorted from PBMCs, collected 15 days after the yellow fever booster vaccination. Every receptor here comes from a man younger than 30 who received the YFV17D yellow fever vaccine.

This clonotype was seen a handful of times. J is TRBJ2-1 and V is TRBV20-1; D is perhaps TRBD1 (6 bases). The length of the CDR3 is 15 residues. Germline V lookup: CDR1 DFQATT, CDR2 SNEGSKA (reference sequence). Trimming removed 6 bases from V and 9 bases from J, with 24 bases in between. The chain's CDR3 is CSATTGARAGGEQFF. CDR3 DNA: TGCAGTGCCACGACAGGAGCCCGAGCTGGGGGTGAGCAGTTCTTC.

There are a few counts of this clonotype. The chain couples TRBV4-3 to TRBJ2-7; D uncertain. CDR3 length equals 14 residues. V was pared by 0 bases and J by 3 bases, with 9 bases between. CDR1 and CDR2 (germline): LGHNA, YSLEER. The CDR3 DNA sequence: TGCGCCAGCAGCCAAGACCCCACGGGCTACGAGCAGTACTTC. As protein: CASSQDPTGYEQYF.

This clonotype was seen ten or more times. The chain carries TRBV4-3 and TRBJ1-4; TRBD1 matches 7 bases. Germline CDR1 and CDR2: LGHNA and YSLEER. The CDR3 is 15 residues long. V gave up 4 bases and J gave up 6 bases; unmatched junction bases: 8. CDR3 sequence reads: CASSLTTGQDEKLFF. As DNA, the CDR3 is TGCGCCAGCAGCCTAACGACAGGGCAAGATGAAAAACTGTTTTTT.

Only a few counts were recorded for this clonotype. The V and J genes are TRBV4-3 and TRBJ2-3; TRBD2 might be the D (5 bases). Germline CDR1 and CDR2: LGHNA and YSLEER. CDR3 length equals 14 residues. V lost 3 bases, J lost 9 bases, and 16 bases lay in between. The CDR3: CASSQTPAGETQYF. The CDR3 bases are TGCGCCAGCAGCCAGACCCCGGCGGGTGAGACGCAGTATTTT.

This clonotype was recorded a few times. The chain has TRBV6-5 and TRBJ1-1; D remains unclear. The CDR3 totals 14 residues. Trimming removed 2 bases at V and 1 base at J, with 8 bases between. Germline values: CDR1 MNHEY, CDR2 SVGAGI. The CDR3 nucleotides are TGTGCCAGCAGTTACGCACGCAGGAACACTGAAGCTTTCTTT. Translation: CASSYARRNTEAFF.

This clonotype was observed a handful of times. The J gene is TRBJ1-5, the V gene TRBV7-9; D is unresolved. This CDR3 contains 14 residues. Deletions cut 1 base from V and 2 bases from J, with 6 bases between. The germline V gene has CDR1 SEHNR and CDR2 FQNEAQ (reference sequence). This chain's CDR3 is CASSLVEGNQPQHF. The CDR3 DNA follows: TGTGCCAGCAGCTTAGTTGAGGGCAATCAGCCCCAGCATTTT.

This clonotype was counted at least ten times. CDR3 region: CASSLQSGLRTEAFF. The CDR3, as DNA: TGTGCCAGCAGTTTACAGTCCGGGCTTCGGACTGAAGCTTTCTTT. The rearrangement uses TRBV12-3 or TRBV12-4 and TRBJ1-1; D unclear. This CDR3 has 15 residues. V was clipped by 2 bases and J by 5 bases, with 15 bases between them.

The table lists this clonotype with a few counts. Here the CDR3 DNA reads TGTGCCAGCTCACCCCGAAGGCCCGGGACAGGGAGGAGCATCTACGAGCAGTACTTC. Amino acids: CASSPRRPGTGRSIYEQYF. The chain is built from TRBV18 and TRBJ2-7; 9 bases agree with TRBD1. The CDR3 is made up of 19 amino acids. Germline V gene sequence: CDR1 KGHSH, CDR2 LQKENI. Trimming took 3 bases from V and 3 from J; bases not matched to a gene: 18.

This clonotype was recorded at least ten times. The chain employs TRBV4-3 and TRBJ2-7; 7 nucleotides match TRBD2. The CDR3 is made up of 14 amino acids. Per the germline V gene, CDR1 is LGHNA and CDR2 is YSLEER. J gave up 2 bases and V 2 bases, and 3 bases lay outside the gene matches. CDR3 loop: CASSQLGTTYEQYF. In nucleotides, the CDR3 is TGCGCCAGCAGCCAATTAGGGACTACCTACGAGCAGTACTTC.

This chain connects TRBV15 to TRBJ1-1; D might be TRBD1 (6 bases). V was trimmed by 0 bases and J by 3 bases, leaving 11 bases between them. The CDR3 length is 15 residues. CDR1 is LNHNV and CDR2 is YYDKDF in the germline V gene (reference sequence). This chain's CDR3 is CATSRDPGADTEAFF. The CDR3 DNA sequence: TGTGCCACCAGCAGAGACCCGGGGGCGGACACTGAAGCTTTCTTT.

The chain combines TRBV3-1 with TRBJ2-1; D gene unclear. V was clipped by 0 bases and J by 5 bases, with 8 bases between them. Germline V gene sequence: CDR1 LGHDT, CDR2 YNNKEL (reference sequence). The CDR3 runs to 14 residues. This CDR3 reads CASSQDRWNNEQFF. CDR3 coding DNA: TGTGCCAGCAGCCAAGATCGGTGGAACAATGAGCAGTTCTTC.

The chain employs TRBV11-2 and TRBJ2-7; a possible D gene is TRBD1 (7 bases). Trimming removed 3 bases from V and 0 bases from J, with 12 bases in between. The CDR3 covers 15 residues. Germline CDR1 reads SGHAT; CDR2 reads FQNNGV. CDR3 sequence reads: CASSFRQGLSYEQYV. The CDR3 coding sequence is TGTGCCAGCAGCTTTCGACAGGGACTCTCCTACGAGCAGTACGTC.

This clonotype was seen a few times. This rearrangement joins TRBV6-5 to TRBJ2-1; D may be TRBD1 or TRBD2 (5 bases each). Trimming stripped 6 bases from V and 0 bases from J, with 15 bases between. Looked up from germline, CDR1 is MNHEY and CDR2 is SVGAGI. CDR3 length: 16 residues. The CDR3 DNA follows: TGTGCCAGCAGACCTTGGGACGTCAGCTCCTACAATGAGCAGTTCTTC. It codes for CASRPWDVSSYNEQFF.

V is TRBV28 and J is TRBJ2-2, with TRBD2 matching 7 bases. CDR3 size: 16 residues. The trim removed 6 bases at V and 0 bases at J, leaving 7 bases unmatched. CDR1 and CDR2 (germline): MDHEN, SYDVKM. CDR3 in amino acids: CASSAQAGANTGELFF. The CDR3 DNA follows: TGTGCCAGCAGCGCTCAGGCGGGGGCGAACACCGGGGAGCTGTTTTTT.

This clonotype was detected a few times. The chain's CDR3 is CATLPDWGEKLFF. The CDR3 nucleotides read TGTGCCACCCTCCCGGATTGGGGTGAAAAACTGTTTTTT. This chain connects TRBV30 to TRBJ1-4; no reliable D call. Looked up from germline, CDR1 is GTSNPN and CDR2 is SVGIG (reference sequence). Trimming removed 8 bases from V and 7 bases from J, with 17 bases in between. The CDR3 has 13 amino acids.

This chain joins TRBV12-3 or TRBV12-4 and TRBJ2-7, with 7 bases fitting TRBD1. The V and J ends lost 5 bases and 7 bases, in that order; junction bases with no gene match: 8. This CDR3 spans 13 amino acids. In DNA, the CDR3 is TGTGCCAGCAGTGATACAGGGGTAGGGGAGCAGTACTTC. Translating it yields CASSDTGVGEQYF.